This T cell receptor (beta chain) was found in a study of beta chain features in type 1 diabetes. TCRB transcripts that were expressed got sequenced, as all of the isolated RNA had been reverse transcribed. The data were produced by immunoSEQ multiplex PCR, yet TCRdb's version contains in-frame clones alone and is incomplete. The sample lists 300,000 or so clones, roughly 13% occurring once. About this clone itself: Its antigen is still unknown.

The CDR3 covers 15 residues. V was pared by 3 bases and J by 8 bases, with 19 bases between. Looked up from germline, CDR1 is LNHNV and CDR2 is YYDKDF (reference sequence). Notes on the study in general: All four CD4+ subsets from Type 1 diabetes patients carried moderately but significantly shorter TCRB CDR3s.

The sequence was obtained from a man between 25 and 39 years old with type 1 diabetes. The J gene is TRBJ1-2, the V gene TRBV15; D perhaps matches TRBD1 (6 bases). Sequencing was performed on naive CD4+ T cells from blood. The CDR3 nucleotides are TGTGCCACCAGCAGGGTTTCAGGTCGGGGGGCCGGCTACACCTTC. It encodes CATSRVSGRGAGYTF. The entire variable domain, with the rest obtained from reference TRBV15 and TRBJ1-2, is as follows: DAMVIQNPRYQVTQFGKPVTLSCSQTLNHNVMYWYQQKSSQAPKLLFHYYDKDFNNEADTPDNFQSRRPNTSFCFLDIRSPGLGDTAMYLCATSRVSGRGAGYTFGSGTRLTVV.